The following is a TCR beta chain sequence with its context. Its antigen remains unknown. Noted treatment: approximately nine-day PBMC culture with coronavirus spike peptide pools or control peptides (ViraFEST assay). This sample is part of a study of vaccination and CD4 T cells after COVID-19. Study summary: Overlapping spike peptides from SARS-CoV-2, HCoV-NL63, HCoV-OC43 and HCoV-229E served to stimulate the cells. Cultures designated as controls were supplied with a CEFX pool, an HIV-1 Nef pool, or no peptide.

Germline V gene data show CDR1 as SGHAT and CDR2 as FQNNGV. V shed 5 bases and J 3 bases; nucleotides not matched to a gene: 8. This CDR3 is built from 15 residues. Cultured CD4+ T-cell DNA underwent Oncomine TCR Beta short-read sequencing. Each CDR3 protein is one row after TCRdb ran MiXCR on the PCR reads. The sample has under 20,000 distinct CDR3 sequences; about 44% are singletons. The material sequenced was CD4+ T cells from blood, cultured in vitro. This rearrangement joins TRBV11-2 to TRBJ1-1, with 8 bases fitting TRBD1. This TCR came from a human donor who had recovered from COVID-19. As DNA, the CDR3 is TGTGCCAGCAGCCTCCATGGACAGGGAGACACTGAAGCTTTCTTT. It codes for CASSLHGQGDTEAFF.